Below, 32 T cell receptor beta chains from the same sample are listed, as sequenced in a study of blood T cell repertoires in COVID-19. Some clones are missing from TCRdb's copy, which holds only in-frame ones; the method was immunoSEQ multiplex PCR. The data contain roughly 120,000 clones, more than 75% of them seen just once; the ten biggest clones take up 3% to 3.5%. The sample taken for sequencing was peripheral blood. The origin of the receptors is a man aged 40-49 years with acute or convalescent COVID-19.

This chain connects TRBV7-8 to TRBJ2-1, with D possibly being TRBD1 (6 bases). Germline-derived CDR1 and CDR2 are SGHVS and FQNEAQ. V gave up 1 base and J gave up 3 bases, with 10 bases separating them. The CDR3 sequence is 15 residues long. The CDR3 DNA is TGTGCCAGCAGCTTAGGGGGGCAGGACTACAATGAGCAGTTCTTC. It codes for CASSLGGQDYNEQFF.

Only a few counts were recorded for this clone. The rearrangement uses TRBV30 and TRBJ1-2; D is unclear. Germline CDR1 GTSNPN, CDR2 SVGIG (reference sequence). Between the trimmed V and J ends, which lost 4 bases and 2 bases, there was a span of 8 bases. The CDR3 sequence is 12 residues long. DNA of the CDR3: TGTGCCTGGATTGCGGGGAACTATGGCTACACCTTC. Its translation: CAWIAGNYGYTF.

The chain employs TRBV7-9 and TRBJ2-6; TRBD1 aligns across 7 bases. V shed 5 bases, J shed 0 bases, and the junction held 10 bases outside the gene matches. Germline V CDR1 and CDR2: SEHNR, FQNEAQ (reference sequence). This CDR3 is 18 amino acids long. CDR3 amino acids: CASSPALGGGSGANVLTF. The DNA of the CDR3 is TGTGCCAGCAGCCCGGCCTTAGGGGGCGGCTCTGGGGCCAACGTCCTGACTTTC.

This rearrangement joins TRBV3-1 (or the pseudogene TRBV3-2) to TRBJ1-1; TRBD1 is a possible D gene (5 bases). The CDR3 has 14 residues. Deletions cut 1 base from V and 3 bases from J, with 9 bases between. Germline V gene sequence: CDR1 LGHDT, CDR2 YNNKEL (reference sequence). The DNA of the CDR3 is TGTGCCAGCAGCCAAGTTGGGGCCTACACTGAAGCTTTCTTT. Its translation is CASSQVGAYTEAFF.

This chain links TRBV25-1 with TRBJ1-1; D not resolved. Germline lookup yields CDR1 MGHDK and CDR2 SYGVNS. The CDR3 loop spans 12 amino acids. V was trimmed by 3 bases and J by 5 bases, leaving 7 bases between them. The CDR3 region has the DNA TGTGCCAGCAGTGACCCCGGTACTGAAGCTTTCTTT. It encodes CASSDPGTEAFF.

This sequence joins TRBV5-6 and TRBJ2-7, with 8 bases lining up with TRBD1. Germline V gene lookup returns CDR1 SGHDT and CDR2 YYEEEE. CDR3 length equals 17 residues. V lost 3 bases and J lost 1; bases outside the gene matches: 12. The CDR3 loop reads CASSSSPGTGRSYEQYF. For the CDR3, the DNA is TGTGCCAGCAGCTCAAGTCCTGGGACAGGCCGATCCTACGAGCAGTACTTC.

The CDR3 loop reads CASSQDKGRSDTQYF. The CDR3 nucleotides are TGTGCCAGCAGCCAAGATAAGGGGAGGTCAGATACGCAGTATTTT. The J gene is TRBJ2-3, the V gene TRBV3-1 (or the pseudogene TRBV3-2); possibly TRBD2 for D (6 bases). V gave up 0 bases and J gave up 4 bases, with 11 bases separating them. Germline lookup yields CDR1 LGHDT and CDR2 YNNKEL (reference sequence). The CDR3 contains 15 residues.

The V call is TRBV2, the J call TRBJ2-1, with 12 bases matching TRBD2. J was trimmed by 0 bases and V by 10 bases; bases with no gene match: 13. Germline values: CDR1 SNHLY, CDR2 FYNNEI. This CDR3 has 18 amino acids. CDR3 sequence reads: CATEPGLAGGSSYNEQFF. The CDR3 coding sequence is TGTGCCACTGAACCTGGGCTAGCGGGGGGGAGCTCCTACAATGAGCAGTTCTTC. The full variable domain, in which reference TRBV2 and TRBJ2-1 provide the parts outside the CDR3, is EPEVTQTPSHQVTQMGQEVILRCVPISNHLYFYWYRQILGQKVEFLVSFYNNEISEKSEIFDDQFSVERPDGSNFTLKIRSTKLEDSAMYFCATEPGLAGGSSYNEQFFGPGTRLTVL.

V gene TRBV6-1 combines with J gene TRBJ2-7; D is uncertain. V was pared by 2 bases and J by 2 bases, with 7 bases between. The germline V gene encodes CDR1 MNHNS and CDR2 SASEGT. The CDR3 loop spans 13 amino acids. The CDR3 DNA reads as TGTGCCAGCAGTGAACCGGGTACCTACGAGCAGTACTTC. This sequence encodes CASSEPGTYEQYF.

The chain combines TRBV9 with TRBJ1-4; 11 bases agree with TRBD1. The CDR3 spans 14 residues. Losses at the gene ends were 6 bases for V and 8 bases for J; bases not matched to a gene: 6. The germline V gene has CDR1 SGDLS and CDR2 YYNGEE. The CDR3 nucleotides are TGTGCCAGCAACACCGGGACAGGGGGAGAAAAACTGTTTTTT. This encodes CASNTGTGGEKLFF.

The chain combines TRBV20-1 with TRBJ2-7; 9 bases line up with TRBD1. The CDR3 consists of 14 residues. Germline CDR1 is DFQATT and CDR2 is SNEGSKA (reference sequence). J lost 0 bases, V lost 3 bases, and 3 bases had no gene match. CDR3 loop: CSASGDRASYEQYF. As DNA, the CDR3 is TGCAGTGCTAGTGGGGACAGGGCCTCCTACGAGCAGTACTTC.

The chain joins TRBV2 to TRBJ2-5, with D unclear. CDR3 length equals 13 residues. V was clipped by 5 bases and J by 1 base, with 8 bases between them. Germline V lookup: CDR1 SNHLY, CDR2 FYNNEI. CDR3 in amino acids: CASSSRGQETQYF. The CDR3 DNA follows: TGTGCCAGCAGTTCCCGCGGCCAAGAGACCCAGTACTTC.

This clone was counted once. The chain is built from TRBV6-6 and TRBJ2-7; the D is unclear. The germline gives CDR1 MNHNY, CDR2 SVGAGI (reference sequence). Trimming stripped 3 bases from V and 0 bases from J, with 15 bases between. This CDR3 contains 16 residues. CDR3 loop: CASSYHPPASSYEQYF. In DNA form, the CDR3 reads TGTGCCAGCAGTTATCACCCGCCAGCGAGCTCCTACGAGCAGTACTTC.

The chain couples TRBV3-1 (or the pseudogene TRBV3-2) to TRBJ1-2, with 7 bases aligning to TRBD1. Per the germline V gene, CDR1 is LGHDT and CDR2 is YNNKEL (reference sequence). The V gene end was trimmed by 1 base and the J gene end by 2 bases; junction bases not matched to a gene: 4. This CDR3 is built from 15 residues. The CDR3 region has the DNA TGTGCCAGCAGCCAAGTATGGGACAGCAACTATGGCTACACCTTC. Its protein is CASSQVWDSNYGYTF.

The chain has TRBV7-9 and TRBJ2-7; 8 bases line up with TRBD1. V was clipped by 3 bases and J by 2 bases; unmatched bases: 3. This CDR3 has 14 amino acids. Germline-derived CDR1 and CDR2 are SEHNR and FQNEAQ (reference sequence). The CDR3 loop is CASSLDRATYEQYF. The CDR3 DNA is TGTGCCAGCAGCTTGGACAGGGCCACCTACGAGCAGTACTTC.

The chain is built from TRBV19 and TRBJ1-2, with TRBD1 matching over 9 bases. V shed 4 bases, J shed 8 bases, and the junction held 8 bases outside the gene matches. The germline V gene has CDR1 LNHDA and CDR2 SQIVND (reference sequence). The CDR3 contains 14 residues. CDR3 DNA: TGTGCCAGTAGTAGCAGGACAGGGGATGGAGGCTACACCTTC. The encoded protein is CASSSRTGDGGYTF.

This clone was picked up a small number of times. The chain joins TRBV27 to TRBJ2-7, with a tentative D call TRBD2 (6 bases). Germline CDR1 and CDR2: MNHEY and SMNVEV (reference sequence). CDR3 length: 15 residues. Trimming left V 5 bases short and J 6 bases short, with 20 bases between. The CDR3 region is CASSTPAGTPGEQYF. CDR3 DNA sequence: TGTGCCAGCAGTACCCCAGCCGGGACTCCCGGCGAGCAGTACTTC.

The chain has TRBV21-1 and TRBJ2-7; the listed D gene, TRBD1, was not tested against the DNA. TRBV21-1 is listed as a pseudogene. The length of the CDR3 is 17 residues. The CDR3 nucleotides are TGTGCCAGCAGCAGACCGGGACAGGGGGTTTATACCTACGAGCAGTACTTC. Protein sequence: CASSRPGQGVYTYEQYF.

The V and J genes are TRBV24-1 and TRBJ2-3; 7 bases line up with TRBD1. V shed 2 bases, J shed 2 bases, and the junction held 6 bases outside the gene matches. The germline V gene has CDR1 KGHDR and CDR2 SFDVKD. The CDR3 has 16 amino acids. The CDR3: CATSDWGTANTDTQYF. In nucleotides, the CDR3 is TGTGCCACCAGTGATTGGGGGACAGCCAACACAGATACGCAGTATTTT.

The V call is TRBV6-4, the J call TRBJ1-5, with D perhaps TRBD1 (5 bases). CDR1 and CDR2 from the germline V gene are MRHNA and SNTAGT. This CDR3 has 16 residues. Trimming removed 8 bases from V and 0 bases from J, with 17 bases in between. In DNA form, the CDR3 reads TGTGCCAGCGTCGGACGTCGCAGGGTTAGCAATCAGCCCCAGCATTTT. Protein sequence: CASVGRRRVSNQPQHF.

This sequence joins TRBV2 and TRBJ2-7; D may be TRBD1 (5 bases). The CDR3 is 15 residues long. CDR1 is SNHLY, CDR2 FYNNEI, per germline. Trimming cost V 6 bases and J 3 bases, with 18 bases left between them. The CDR3 bases are TGTGCCAGCAGCGCCGACAGAACTTCCTTCTACGAGCAGTACTTC. Encoded protein: CASSADRTSFYEQYF.

For this clone: The identical CDR3 is also encoded by other nucleotide sequences in the sample. The chain is built from TRBV12-3 or TRBV12-4 and TRBJ2-3; D unresolved. V was clipped by 4 bases and J by 2 bases, with 4 bases between them. The CDR3 runs to 12 residues. The CDR3 DNA reads as TGTGCCAGCAGTTCCCTCACAGATACGCAGTATTTT. The encoded protein is CASSSLTDTQYF.

This clone was seen just once. The J gene is TRBJ1-2, the V gene TRBV2; tentatively, D is TRBD1 (5 bases). This CDR3 region has 15 residues. The germline V and J ends were trimmed by 1 base and 7 bases, with 16 bases remaining between them. Germline CDR1 and CDR2: SNHLY and FYNNEI. The CDR3 reads CASSEVGLGHGGYTF. The DNA of the CDR3 is TGTGCCAGCAGTGAAGTGGGACTCGGGCATGGTGGCTACACCTTC.

The chain joins TRBV7-2 to TRBJ1-3; D uncertain. Germline CDR1 is SGHTA and CDR2 is FQGNSA. The CDR3 sequence is 13 residues long. With 4 bases removed from V and 2 bases from J, the gap between germline ends came to 6 bases. The CDR3, as DNA: TGTGCCAGCAGCTCTCGAGCTGGAAACACCATATATTTT. It specifies CASSSRAGNTIYF. Together with reference TRBV7-2 and TRBJ1-3, the CDR3 gives the full variable domain: GAGVSQSPSNKVTEKGKDVELRCDPISGHTALYWYRQSLGQGLEFLIYFQGNSAPDKSGLPSDRFSAERTGGSVSTLTIQRTQQEDSAVYLCASSSRAGNTIYFGEGSWLTVV.

V is TRBV7-2 and J is TRBJ2-2, with TRBD1 identical over 7 bases. With 3 bases clipped from V and 6 bases from J, the junction kept 7 bases outside the gene matches. This CDR3 has 15 residues. Germline CDR1 is SGHTA and CDR2 is FQGNSA. The CDR3 loop is CASSFTGAPSGELFF. CDR3 sequence (DNA): TGTGCCAGCAGCTTTACAGGGGCGCCCTCCGGGGAGCTGTTTTTT.

This chain connects TRBV29-1 to TRBJ2-3; 14 bases match TRBD2. This CDR3 has 17 amino acids. Germline V gene sequence: CDR1 SQVTM, CDR2 ANQGSEA. V lost 4 bases and J lost 1; bases outside the gene matches: 7. The CDR3 DNA reads as TGCAGCGTTGCAGGGACTAGCGGGGGTGGTGGCACAGATACGCAGTATTTT. Residues: CSVAGTSGGGGTDTQYF.

The J gene is TRBJ2-3, the V gene TRBV18, with 11 bases aligning to TRBD2. The V segment lost 1 base and the J segment 2 bases; nucleotides outside the gene matches: 2. Germline-derived CDR1 and CDR2 are KGHSH and LQKENI. The CDR3 is made up of 16 amino acids. CDR3: CASSPRSGGATDTQYF. The CDR3 DNA reads TGTGCCAGCTCACCACGTAGCGGGGGGGCCACAGATACGCAGTATTTT.

This clone was recorded only once. This chain uses TRBV29-1 with TRBJ1-1; no reliable D call. This CDR3 contains 13 residues. Germline V gene data show CDR1 as SQVTM and CDR2 as ANQGSEA. The V end was cut by 3 bases, the J end by 1 base, with 9 bases between. DNA of the CDR3: TGCAGCGTTGAGAGAAAAGCGAACACTGAAGCTTTCTTT. It codes for CSVERKANTEAFF.

The V and J genes are TRBV24-1 and TRBJ1-1; D is ambiguous. Trimming left V 2 bases short and J 1 base short, with 4 bases between. From germline, CDR1 is KGHDR and CDR2 SFDVKD. The CDR3 totals 13 residues. CDR3 residues: CATSDSRNTEAFF. Written as DNA, the CDR3 is TGTGCCACCAGTGATTCCAGGAACACTGAAGCTTTCTTT.

The rearrangement links TRBV4-2 to TRBJ1-1, with a weak D call TRBD1 (5 bases). The length of the CDR3 is 15 residues. Trimming shortened V by 0 bases and J by 0 bases, and 8 bases separated the two germline ends. Germline V gene sequence: CDR1 LGHNA, CDR2 YNFKEQ. CDR3 DNA sequence: TGTGCCAGCAGCCAAGAGACAGCCATGAACACTGAAGCTTTCTTT. Translation gives CASSQETAMNTEAFF.

The chain combines TRBV4-1 with TRBJ1-3; no clear D gene. Trimming took 4 bases from V and 2 from J, leaving 12 bases between them. Germline V gene sequence: CDR1 MGHRA, CDR2 YSYEKL. The length of the CDR3 is 15 residues. The CDR3, as DNA: TGCGCCAGCAGCCTGTTCGGACTACCTGGAAACACCATATATTTT. This translates into CASSLFGLPGNTIYF.

This chain uses TRBV11-3 with TRBJ2-2; 8 positions agree with TRBD1. After removal of 1 base from V and 2 bases from J, the junction contained 3 bases not matched to a gene. The V gene's germline CDR1 is SGHNT and CDR2 YENEEA. This CDR3 is built from 16 residues. The CDR3 spells CASSLGAGGNTGELFF. The CDR3 DNA is TGTGCCAGCAGCTTAGGGGCAGGGGGCAACACCGGGGAGCTGTTTTTT.